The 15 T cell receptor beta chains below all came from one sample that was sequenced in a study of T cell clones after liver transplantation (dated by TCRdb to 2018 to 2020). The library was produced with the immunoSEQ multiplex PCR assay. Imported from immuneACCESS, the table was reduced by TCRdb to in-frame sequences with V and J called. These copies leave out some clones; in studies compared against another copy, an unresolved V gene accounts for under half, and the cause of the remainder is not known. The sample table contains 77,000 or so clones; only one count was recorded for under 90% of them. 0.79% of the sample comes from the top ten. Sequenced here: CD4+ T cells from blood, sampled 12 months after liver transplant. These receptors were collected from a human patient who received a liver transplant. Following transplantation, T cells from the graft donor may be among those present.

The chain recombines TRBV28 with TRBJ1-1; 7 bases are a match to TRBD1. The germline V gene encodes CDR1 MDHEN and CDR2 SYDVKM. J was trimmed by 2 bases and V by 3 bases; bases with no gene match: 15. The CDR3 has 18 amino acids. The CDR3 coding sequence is TGTGCCAGCAGTTTCGCACACGCCGGGACAGTGCGAAACACTGAAGCTTTCTTT. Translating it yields CASSFAHAGTVRNTEAFF.

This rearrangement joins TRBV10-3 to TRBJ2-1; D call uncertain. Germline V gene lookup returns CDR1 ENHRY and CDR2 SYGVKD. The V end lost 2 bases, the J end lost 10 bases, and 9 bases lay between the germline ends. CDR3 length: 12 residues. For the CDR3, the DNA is TGTGCCATCAGTGAGAGGATGGGCGAGCAGTTCTTC. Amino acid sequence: CAISERMGEQFF.

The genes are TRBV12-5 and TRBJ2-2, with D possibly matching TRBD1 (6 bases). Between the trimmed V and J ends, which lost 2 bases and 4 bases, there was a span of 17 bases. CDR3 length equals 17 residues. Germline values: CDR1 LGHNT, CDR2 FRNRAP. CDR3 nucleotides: TGTGCTAGTGGTTTGACAGGGCTCCAACAACTCACCGGGGAGCTGTTTTTT. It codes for CASGLTGLQQLTGELFF.

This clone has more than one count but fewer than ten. The CDR3 nucleotides are TGTGCCAGCAGCAAAACAACTAGTACCCCATGGGCAGATACGCAGTATTTT. Translating gives CASSKTTSTPWADTQYF. The J gene is TRBJ2-3, the V gene TRBV7-2; the D gene is possibly TRBD2 (5 bases). The V end was cut by 5 bases, the J end by 4 bases, with 22 bases between. Germline CDR1 is SGHTA and CDR2 is FQGNSA. The CDR3 is 17 amino acids.

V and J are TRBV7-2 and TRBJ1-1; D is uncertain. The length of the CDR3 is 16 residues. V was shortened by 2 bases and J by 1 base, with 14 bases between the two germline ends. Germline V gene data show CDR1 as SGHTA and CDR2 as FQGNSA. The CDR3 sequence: CASSLTITNTNTEAFF. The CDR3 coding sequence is TGTGCCAGCAGCTTAACTATCACGAACACGAACACTGAAGCTTTCTTT.

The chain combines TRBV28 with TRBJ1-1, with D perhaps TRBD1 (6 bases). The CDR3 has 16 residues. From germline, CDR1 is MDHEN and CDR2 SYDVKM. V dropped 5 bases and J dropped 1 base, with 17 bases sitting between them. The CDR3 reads CASSRHYRVGNTEAFF. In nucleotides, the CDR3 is TGTGCCAGCAGTCGCCATTACAGGGTGGGGAACACTGAAGCTTTCTTT.

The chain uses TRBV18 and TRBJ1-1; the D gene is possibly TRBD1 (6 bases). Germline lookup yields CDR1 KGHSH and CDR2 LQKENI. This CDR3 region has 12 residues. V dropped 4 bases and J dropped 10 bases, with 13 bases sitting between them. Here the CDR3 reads CASSLGQGRAFF. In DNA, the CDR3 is TGTGCCAGCTCACTCGGGCAGGGGAGAGCTTTCTTT.

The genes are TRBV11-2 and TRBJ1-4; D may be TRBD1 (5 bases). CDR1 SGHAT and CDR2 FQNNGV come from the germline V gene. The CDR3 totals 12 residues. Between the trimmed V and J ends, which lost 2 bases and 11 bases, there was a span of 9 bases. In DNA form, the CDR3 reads TGTGCCAGCAGCTTACAGGGTGGGAAACTGTTTTTT. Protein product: CASSLQGGKLFF.

The CDR3 DNA sequence: TGTGCCACCAGCAGAGAGGCAGATTGGTATAGCAATCAGCCCCAGCATTTT. It encodes CATSREADWYSNQPQHF. This rearrangement joins TRBV15 to TRBJ1-5, with D hard to call. The germline V gene has CDR1 LNHNV and CDR2 YYDKDF (reference sequence). V was trimmed by 0 bases and J by 0 bases, leaving 12 bases between them. The CDR3 is 17 residues long.

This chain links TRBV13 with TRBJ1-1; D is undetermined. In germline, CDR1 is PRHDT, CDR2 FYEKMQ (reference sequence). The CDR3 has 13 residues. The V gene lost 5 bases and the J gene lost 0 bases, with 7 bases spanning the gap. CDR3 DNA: TGTGCCAGCAGCCAAACACTGAACACTGAAGCTTTCTTT. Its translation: CASSQTLNTEAFF.

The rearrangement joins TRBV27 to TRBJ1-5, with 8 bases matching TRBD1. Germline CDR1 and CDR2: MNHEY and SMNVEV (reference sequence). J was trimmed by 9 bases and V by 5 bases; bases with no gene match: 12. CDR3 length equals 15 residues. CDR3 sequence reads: CASSEGTGSGAPQHF. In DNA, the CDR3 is TGTGCCAGCAGTGAAGGGACAGGTAGTGGAGCGCCCCAGCATTTT.

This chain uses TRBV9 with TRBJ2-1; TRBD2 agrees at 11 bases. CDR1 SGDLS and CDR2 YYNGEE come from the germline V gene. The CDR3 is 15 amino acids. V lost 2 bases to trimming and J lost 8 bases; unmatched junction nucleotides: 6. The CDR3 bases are TGTGCCAGCAGCGTCTATAGCGGGAGGGCGGATGAGCAGTTCTTC. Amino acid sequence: CASSVYSGRADEQFF. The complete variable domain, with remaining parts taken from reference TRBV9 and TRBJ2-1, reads DSGVTQTPKHLITATGQRVTLRCSPRSGDLSVYWYQQSLDQGLQFLIQYYNGEERAKGNILERFSAQQFPDLHSELNLSSLELGDSALYFCASSVYSGRADEQFFGPGTRLTVL.

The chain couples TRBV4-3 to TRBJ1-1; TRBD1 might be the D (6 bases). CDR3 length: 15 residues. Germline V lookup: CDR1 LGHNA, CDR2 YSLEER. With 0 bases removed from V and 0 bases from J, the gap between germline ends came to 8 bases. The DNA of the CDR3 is TGCGCCAGCAGCCAAGAGGGGGCGCTGAACACTGAAGCTTTCTTT. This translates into CASSQEGALNTEAFF.

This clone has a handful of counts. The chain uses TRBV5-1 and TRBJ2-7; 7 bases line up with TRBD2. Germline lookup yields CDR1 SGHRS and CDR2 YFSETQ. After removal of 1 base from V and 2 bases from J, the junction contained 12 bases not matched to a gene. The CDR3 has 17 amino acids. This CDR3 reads CASSLPPSSGGAYEQYF. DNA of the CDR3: TGCGCCAGCAGCTTGCCACCCTCTAGCGGAGGGGCCTACGAGCAGTACTTC.

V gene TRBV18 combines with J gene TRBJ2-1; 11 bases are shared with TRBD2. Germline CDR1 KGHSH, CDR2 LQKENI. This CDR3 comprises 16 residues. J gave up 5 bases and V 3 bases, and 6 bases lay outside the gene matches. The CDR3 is CASSPIGTSGHNEQFF. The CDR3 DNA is TGTGCCAGCTCACCTATAGGGACTAGCGGACACAATGAGCAGTTCTTC. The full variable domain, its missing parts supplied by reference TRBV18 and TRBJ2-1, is NAGVMQNPRHLVRRRGQEARLRCSPMKGHSHVYWYRQLPEEGLKFMVYLQKENIIDESGMPKERFSAEFPKEGPSILRIQQVVRGDSAAYFCASSPIGTSGHNEQFFGPGTRLTVL.